The source of this T cell receptor beta chain is a study of T cells in localized non-small cell lung cancer. Turning to this clone: Antigen: not known.

The adjacent lung that was sampled lay at least 2 cm from the tumor margin and showed no atypia. Germline V gene lookup returns CDR1 SGHNT and CDR2 YENEEA. The CDR3 is 15 residues long. Trimming left V 5 bases short and J 3 bases short, with 14 bases between. Assay used: immunoSEQ multiplex PCR; TCRdb lists only in-frame clones, some missing. The sample has over 1,000 clones; roughly a quarter are singletons. Study results and caveats: Adjacent lung had a median around 60 of the 100 largest tumor clones. Uninvolved adjacent lung had the highest recorded T cell clonality, with tumor below it. Investigators sequenced only a single tumor region, leaving heterogeneity possible.

The chain is built from TRBV11-3 and TRBJ2-1; possible D gene TRBD1, 5 bases. This TCR was sampled from a male donor at least 60 years old with stage II squamous cell lung carcinoma. This specimen consisted of normal lung tissue next to the tumor, obtained before any cancer treatment. The DNA for the CDR3 is TGTGCCAGCAGCAAAGCCGACAGTTTCTACAATGAGCAGTTCTTC. Protein product: CASSKADSFYNEQFF.